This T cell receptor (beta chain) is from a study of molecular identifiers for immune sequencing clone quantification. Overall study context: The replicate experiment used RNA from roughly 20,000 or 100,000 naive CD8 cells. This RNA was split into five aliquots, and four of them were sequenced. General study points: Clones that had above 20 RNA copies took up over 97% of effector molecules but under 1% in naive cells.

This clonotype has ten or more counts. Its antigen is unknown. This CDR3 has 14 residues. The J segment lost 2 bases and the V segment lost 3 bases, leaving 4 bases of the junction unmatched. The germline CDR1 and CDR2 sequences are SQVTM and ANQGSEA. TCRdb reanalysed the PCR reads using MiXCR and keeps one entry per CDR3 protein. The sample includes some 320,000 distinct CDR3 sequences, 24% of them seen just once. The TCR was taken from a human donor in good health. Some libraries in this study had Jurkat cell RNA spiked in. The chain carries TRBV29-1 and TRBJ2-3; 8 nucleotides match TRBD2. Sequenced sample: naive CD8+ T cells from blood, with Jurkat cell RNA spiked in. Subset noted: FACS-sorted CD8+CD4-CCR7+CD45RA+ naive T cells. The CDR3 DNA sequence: TGCAGCGTTGATAGCGGGACATCCACAGATACGCAGTATTTT. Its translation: CSVDSGTSTDTQYF.